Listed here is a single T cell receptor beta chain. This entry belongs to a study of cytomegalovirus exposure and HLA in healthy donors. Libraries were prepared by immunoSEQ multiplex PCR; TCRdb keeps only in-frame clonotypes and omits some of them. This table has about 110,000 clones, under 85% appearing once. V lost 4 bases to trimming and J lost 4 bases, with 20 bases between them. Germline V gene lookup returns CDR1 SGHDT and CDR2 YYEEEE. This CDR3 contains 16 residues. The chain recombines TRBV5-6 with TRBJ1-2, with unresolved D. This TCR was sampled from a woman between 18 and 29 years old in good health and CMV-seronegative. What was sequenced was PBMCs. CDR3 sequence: CASSLTTGAYGYGYTF. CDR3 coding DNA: TGTGCCAGCAGCCTTACGACGGGAGCCTATGGCTATGGCTACACCTTC.